This T cell receptor (beta chain) was identified in a study of T cells after yellow fever vaccination. About the research overall: SMART-Seq v4 Ultra Low Input handled preparation of low-cell-number fractions. Regarding the study as a whole: It was a weaker secondary response, yet one that peaked faster, at day 5 versus 15. The bulk population could contribute abundant contaminating clonotypes to FACS-sorted repertoires.

Comment on this clonotype: Its antigen is undetermined.

CDR1 is SNHLY and CDR2 is FYNNEI in the germline V gene. V was pared by 1 base and J by 7 bases, with 5 bases between. The CDR3 sequence is 13 residues long. It was through 5'RACE template switching that TCR cDNA was made, with a universal primer site and UMIs added. TCRdb called the 5' RACE reads again in MiXCR, with one record for every CDR3 protein. The sample lists about 320,000 distinct CDR3 sequences, roughly 10% seen once, with about 3.5% in the top ten. This TCR was recovered from a man in his late teens or twenties who received the YFV17D yellow fever vaccine. This specimen was CD4+ T cells sorted from PBMCs, taken 45 days after the yellow fever booster vaccination. V is TRBV2 and J is TRBJ1-6; D is undetermined. CDR3 nucleotide sequence: TGTGCCAGCAGTGAAGAAGGGAATTCACCCCTCCACTTT. Its protein product is CASSEEGNSPLHF. The full variable domain, with the rest looked up from reference TRBV2 and TRBJ1-6, is EPEVTQTPSHQVTQMGQEVILRCVPISNHLYFYWYRQILGQKVEFLVSFYNNEISEKSEIFDDQFSVERPDGSNFTLKIRSTKLEDSAMYFCASSEEGNSPLHFGNGTRLTVT.